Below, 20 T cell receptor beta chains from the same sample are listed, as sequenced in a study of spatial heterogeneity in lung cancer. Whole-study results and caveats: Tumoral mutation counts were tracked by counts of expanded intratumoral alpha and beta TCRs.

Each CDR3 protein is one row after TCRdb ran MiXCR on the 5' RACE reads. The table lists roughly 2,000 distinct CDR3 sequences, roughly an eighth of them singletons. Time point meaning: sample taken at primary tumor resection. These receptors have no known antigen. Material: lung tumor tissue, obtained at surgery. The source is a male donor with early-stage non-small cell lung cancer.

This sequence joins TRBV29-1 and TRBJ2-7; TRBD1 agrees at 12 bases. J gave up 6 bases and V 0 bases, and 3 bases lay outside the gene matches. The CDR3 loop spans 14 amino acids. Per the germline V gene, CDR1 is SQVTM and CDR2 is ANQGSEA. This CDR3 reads CSVEDRDRGLEQYF. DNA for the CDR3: TGCAGCGTTGAAGATAGGGACAGGGGGCTCGAGCAGTACTTC.

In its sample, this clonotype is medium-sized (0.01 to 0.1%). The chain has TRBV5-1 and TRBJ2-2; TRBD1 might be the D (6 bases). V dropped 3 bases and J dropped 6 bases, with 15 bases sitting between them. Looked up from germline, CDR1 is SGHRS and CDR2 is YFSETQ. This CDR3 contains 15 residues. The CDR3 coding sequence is TGCGCCAGCAGCTCGGAGGCAGGGGCGGCCGGGGAGCTGTTTTTT. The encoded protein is CASSSEAGAAGELFF.

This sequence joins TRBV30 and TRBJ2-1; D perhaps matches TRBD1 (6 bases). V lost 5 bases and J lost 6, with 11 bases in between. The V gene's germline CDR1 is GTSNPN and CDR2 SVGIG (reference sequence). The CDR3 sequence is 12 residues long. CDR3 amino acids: CAWGTGPNEQFF. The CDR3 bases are TGTGCCTGGGGAACAGGGCCCAATGAGCAGTTCTTC.

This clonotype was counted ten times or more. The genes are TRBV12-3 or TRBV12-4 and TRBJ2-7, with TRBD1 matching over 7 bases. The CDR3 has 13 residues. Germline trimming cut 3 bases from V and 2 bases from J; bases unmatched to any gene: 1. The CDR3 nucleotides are TGTGCCAGCAGTTTGGGACAGACCTACGAGCAGTACTTC. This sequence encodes CASSLGQTYEQYF.

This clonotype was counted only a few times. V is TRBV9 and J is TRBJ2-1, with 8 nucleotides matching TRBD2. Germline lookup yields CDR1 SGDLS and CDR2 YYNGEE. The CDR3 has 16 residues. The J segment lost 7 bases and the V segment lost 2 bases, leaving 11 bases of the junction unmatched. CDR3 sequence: CASSVGGSGAGNEQFF. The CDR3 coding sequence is TGTGCCAGCAGCGTTGGTGGTAGCGGGGCCGGGAATGAGCAGTTCTTC.

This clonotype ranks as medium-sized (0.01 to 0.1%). The CDR3 region has the DNA TGTGCCAGCTCACCAACTGGGACCAACACCGGGGAGCTGTTTTTT. This translates into CASSPTGTNTGELFF. The chain couples TRBV18 to TRBJ2-2; tentatively, D is TRBD1 or TRBD2 (5 bases each). Germline values: CDR1 KGHSH, CDR2 LQKENI. With 2 bases removed from V and 2 bases from J, the gap between germline ends came to 9 bases. There are 15 residues in the CDR3.

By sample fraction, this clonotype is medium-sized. The CDR3, as DNA: TGCAGTGCTAGAGAGGGGGCTAGCTCCTACAATGAGCAGTTCTTC. Its translation is CSAREGASSYNEQFF. V usage is TRBV20-1 and J usage is TRBJ2-1, with D perhaps matching TRBD1 (6 bases). Trimming left V 0 bases short and J 0 bases short, with 9 bases between. Germline lookup yields CDR1 DFQATT and CDR2 SNEGSKA (reference sequence). The CDR3 consists of 15 residues.

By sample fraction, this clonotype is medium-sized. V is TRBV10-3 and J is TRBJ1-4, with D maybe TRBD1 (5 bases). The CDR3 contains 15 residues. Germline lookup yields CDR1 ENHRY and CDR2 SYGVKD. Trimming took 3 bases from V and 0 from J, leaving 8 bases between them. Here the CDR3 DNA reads TGTGCCATCAGTGAAGGGGTCACAACTAATGAAAAACTGTTTTTT. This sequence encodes CAISEGVTTNEKLFF.

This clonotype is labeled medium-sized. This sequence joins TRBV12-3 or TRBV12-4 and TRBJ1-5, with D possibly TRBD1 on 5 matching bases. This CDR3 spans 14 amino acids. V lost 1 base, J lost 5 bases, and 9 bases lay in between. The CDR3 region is CASSLDGAYQPQHF. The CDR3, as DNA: TGTGCCAGCAGTTTAGACGGGGCCTATCAGCCCCAGCATTTT.

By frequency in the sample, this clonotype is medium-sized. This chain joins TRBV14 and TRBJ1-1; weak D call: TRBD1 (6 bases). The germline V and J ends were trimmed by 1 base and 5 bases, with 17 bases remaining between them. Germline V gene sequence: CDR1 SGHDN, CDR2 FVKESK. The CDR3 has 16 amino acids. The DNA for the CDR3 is TGTGCCAGCAGCCAAGTACCGGGAGCTAGGGGGACTGAAGCTTTCTTT. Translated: CASSQVPGARGTEAFF.

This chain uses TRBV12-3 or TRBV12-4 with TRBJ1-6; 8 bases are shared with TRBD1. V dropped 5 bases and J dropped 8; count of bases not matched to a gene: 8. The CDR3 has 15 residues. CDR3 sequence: CASSPSSGGYSPLHF. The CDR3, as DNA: TGTGCCAGCAGTCCCTCGTCAGGGGGCTATTCACCCCTCCACTTT.

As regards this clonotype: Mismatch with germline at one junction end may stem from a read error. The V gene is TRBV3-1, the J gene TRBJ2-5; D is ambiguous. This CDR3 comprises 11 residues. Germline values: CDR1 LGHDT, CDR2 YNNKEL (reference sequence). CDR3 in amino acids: CASNGGLGKSF. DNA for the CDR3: TGTGCCAGCAACGGTGGTCTAGGAAAAAGCTTC.

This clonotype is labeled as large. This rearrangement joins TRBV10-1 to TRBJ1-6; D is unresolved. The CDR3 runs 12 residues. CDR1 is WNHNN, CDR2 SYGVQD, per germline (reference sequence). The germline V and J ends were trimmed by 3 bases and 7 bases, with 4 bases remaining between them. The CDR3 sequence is CASSDGNSPLHF. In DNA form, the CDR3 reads TGCGCCAGCAGTGATGGGAATTCACCCCTCCACTTT.

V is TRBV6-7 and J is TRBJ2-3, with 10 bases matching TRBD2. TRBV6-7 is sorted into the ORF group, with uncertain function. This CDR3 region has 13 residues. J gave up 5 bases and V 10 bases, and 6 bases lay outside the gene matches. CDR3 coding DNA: TGTGCCAACATAGCGGGGGGATTAGATACGCAGTATTTT. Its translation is CANIAGGLDTQYF.

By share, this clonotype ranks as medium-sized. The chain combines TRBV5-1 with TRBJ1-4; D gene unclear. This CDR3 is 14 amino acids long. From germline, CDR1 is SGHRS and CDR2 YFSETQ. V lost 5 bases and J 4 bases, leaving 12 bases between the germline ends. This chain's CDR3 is CASSWATFNEKLFF. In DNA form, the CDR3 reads TGCGCCAGCAGTTGGGCGACCTTTAATGAAAAACTGTTTTTT.

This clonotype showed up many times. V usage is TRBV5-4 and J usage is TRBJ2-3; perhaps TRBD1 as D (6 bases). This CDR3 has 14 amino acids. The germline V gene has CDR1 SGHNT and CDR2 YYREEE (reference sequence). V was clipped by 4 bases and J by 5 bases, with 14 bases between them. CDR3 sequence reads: CASSPDSQRDTQYF. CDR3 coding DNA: TGTGCCAGCAGCCCGGACAGTCAACGAGATACGCAGTATTTT.

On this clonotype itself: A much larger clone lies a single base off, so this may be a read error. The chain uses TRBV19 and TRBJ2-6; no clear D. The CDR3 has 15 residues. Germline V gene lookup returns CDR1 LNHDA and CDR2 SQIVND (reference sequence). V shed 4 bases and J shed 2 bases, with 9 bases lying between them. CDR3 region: CASSKGAPGANVLTF. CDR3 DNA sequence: TGTGCCAGTAGTAAGGGCGCCCCTGGGGCCAACGTCCTGACTTTC.

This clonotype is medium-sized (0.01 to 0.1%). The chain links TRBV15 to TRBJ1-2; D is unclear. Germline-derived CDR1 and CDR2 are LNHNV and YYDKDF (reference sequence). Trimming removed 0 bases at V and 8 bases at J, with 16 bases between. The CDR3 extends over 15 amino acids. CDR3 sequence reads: CATSRDLAVPSGYTF. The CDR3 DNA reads TGTGCCACCAGCAGAGATCTAGCAGTCCCCTCCGGCTACACCTTC. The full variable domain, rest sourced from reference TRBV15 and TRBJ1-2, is DAMVIQNPRYQVTQFGKPVTLSCSQTLNHNVMYWYQQKSSQAPKLLFHYYDKDFNNEADTPDNFQSRRPNTSFCFLDIRSPGLGDTAMYLCATSRDLAVPSGYTFGSGTRLTVV.

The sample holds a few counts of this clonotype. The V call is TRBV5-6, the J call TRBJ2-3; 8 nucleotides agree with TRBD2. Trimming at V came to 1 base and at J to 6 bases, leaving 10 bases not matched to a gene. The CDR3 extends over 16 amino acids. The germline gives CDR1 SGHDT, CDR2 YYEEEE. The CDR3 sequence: CASSLRPGGAPDTQYF. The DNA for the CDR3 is TGTGCCAGCAGCTTGCGCCCCGGGGGGGCCCCCGATACGCAGTATTTT.

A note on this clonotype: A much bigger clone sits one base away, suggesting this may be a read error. This chain's CDR3 is CVSSQVGQSTQYF. CDR3 DNA: TGTGTCAGCAGCCAAGTGGGGCAGTCTACGCAGTATTTT. The chain recombines TRBV3-1 with TRBJ2-3; TRBD1 might be the D (5 bases). CDR1 and CDR2 (germline): LGHDT, YNNKEL (reference sequence). The CDR3 sequence is 13 residues long.